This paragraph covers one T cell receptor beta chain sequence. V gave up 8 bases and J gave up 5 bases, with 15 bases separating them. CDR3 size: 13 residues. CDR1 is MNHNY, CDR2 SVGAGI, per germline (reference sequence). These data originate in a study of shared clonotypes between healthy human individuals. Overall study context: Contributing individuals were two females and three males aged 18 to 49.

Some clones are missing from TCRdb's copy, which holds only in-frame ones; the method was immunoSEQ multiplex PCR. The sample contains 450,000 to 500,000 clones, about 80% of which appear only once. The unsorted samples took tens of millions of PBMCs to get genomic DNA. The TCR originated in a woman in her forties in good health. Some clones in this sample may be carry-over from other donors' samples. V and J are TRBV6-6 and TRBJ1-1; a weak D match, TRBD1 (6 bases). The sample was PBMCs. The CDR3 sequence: CASRRGGGTEAFF. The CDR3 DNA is TGTGCCAGCCGCCGAGGGGGAGGTACTGAAGCTTTCTTT.